This TCR beta chain was documented in a study of T-cell reconstitution after alpha-beta-depleted transplantation in children. Unique molecular identifiers featured in how the TCRbeta library was prepared. TCRdb itself ran the PCR reads through MiXCR, one entry per CDR3 protein. Of 250,000 to 350,000 distinct CDR3 sequences listed, about a quarter are singletons. This clonotype was detected only a few times. The source was PBMCs, mostly from graft donor cells, collected 180 days after TCRalphabeta/CD19-depleted stem cell transplant. The TCR originated in a male patient between 10 and 17 years old who had a stem cell transplant for acute lymphoblastic leukemia, so the T cells may come from the graft donor.

The CDR3 loop is CASSWLTTDLYF. In DNA, the CDR3 is TGTGCCAGCAGTTGGTTGACCACCGATTTGTATTTT. The V gene is TRBV27, the J gene TRBJ2-3; D is unclear. The CDR3 has 12 amino acids. Trimming stripped 4 bases from V and 14 bases from J, with 16 bases between. The V gene's germline CDR1 is MNHEY and CDR2 SMNVEV (reference sequence).